The sample holds a few counts of the clone carrying this T cell receptor beta chain. TCR beta CDR3 region amplification was performed from RNA transcripts. HTBI primers were employed in a first-round RT-PCR of the TCR CDR3. MiXCR, run by TCRdb on the multiplex PCR reads, gives a single entry per CDR3 protein. The sample has some 400,000 distinct CDR3 sequences; 13% are singletons. Germline V gene lookup returns CDR1 SGHRS and CDR2 YFSETQ. This CDR3 comprises 15 residues. Germline trimming cut 4 bases from V and 5 bases from J; bases unmatched to any gene: 7. Before ophthalmopathy appeared, progressors gave blood at initial hyperthyroidism diagnosis. From 8.5 to 10 ml of fresh peripheral blood, PBMCs were isolated. This entry belongs to a study of T cells in Graves' hyperthyroidism and ophthalmopathy. Study details: Specimen type is peripheral blood, collected at initial diagnosis prior to any treatment.

Sequences were obtained from blood. This sequence was found in a young man with Graves' hyperthyroidism that later progressed to Graves' ophthalmopathy. The chain employs TRBV5-1 and TRBJ2-1; TRBD1 matches 9 bases. This chain's CDR3 is CASSVRTGANNEQFF. CDR3 in DNA: TGCGCCAGCAGCGTCCGGACAGGGGCTAACAATGAGCAGTTCTTC.